This record covers a single T cell receptor beta chain. Clones were read by immunoSEQ multiplex PCR, and TCRdb kept only the in-frame ones, dropping some. This table has over 350,000 clones, approximately 95% appearing once. This sample stems from a study of shared T cell receptors in the human thymus. The V and J ends lost 7 bases and 6 bases respectively, with 5 bases between them. Germline V gene sequence: CDR1 SGHNT, CDR2 YENEEA. The CDR3 sequence is 10 residues long. Sequencing used thymocytes. The rearrangement uses TRBV11-3 and TRBJ2-3; D gene ambiguous. This clonotype was sampled from a human donor. CDR3 residues: CASNPDTQYF. In nucleotides, the CDR3 is TGTGCCAGCAACCCCGATACGCAGTATTTT. Variable domain in full (rest from reference TRBV11-3 and TRBJ2-3): EAGVVQSPRYKIIEKKQPVAFWCNPISGHNTLYWYLQNLGQGPELLIRYENEEAVDDSQLPKDRFSAERLKGVDSTLKIQPAELGDSAVYLCASNPDTQYFGPGTRLTVL.